This passage covers 12 T cell receptor beta chains from one sample sequenced in a study of blood T cells in healthy people across ages. Sample-barcoded 5' priming and a J-beta primer mix drove a second PCR of 7 to 11 cycles. TCRdb reanalysed the 5' RACE reads using MiXCR and keeps one entry per CDR3 protein. The sample records 550,000 to 750,000 distinct CDR3 sequences, roughly 21% being singletons. The specimen sequenced was blood. These receptors all stem from a man in his sixties or seventies in good health.

The chain combines TRBV10-3 with TRBJ2-1; 7 bases fit TRBD1. This CDR3 has 12 amino acids. Germline V gene sequence: CDR1 ENHRY, CDR2 SYGVKD. Germline trimming cut 6 bases from V and 13 bases from J; bases unmatched to any gene: 9. As DNA, the CDR3 is TGTGCCATCAGCCCGGACAGGACGACCCAGTTCTTC. This translates into CAISPDRTTQFF.

This clonotype came up a few times. The chain is built from TRBV15 and TRBJ2-2; D may be TRBD1 (5 bases). Trimming took 0 bases from V and 7 from J, leaving 9 bases between them. From germline, CDR1 is LNHNV and CDR2 YYDKDF (reference sequence). This CDR3 has 14 residues. CDR3 amino acids: CATSRDRGIGELFF. The CDR3, as DNA: TGTGCCACCAGCAGAGATAGGGGTATCGGGGAGCTGTTTTTT.

V gene TRBV5-1 combines with J gene TRBJ1-2; maybe TRBD1 (6 bases). Between the trimmed V and J ends, which lost 2 bases and 6 bases, there was a span of 14 bases. The CDR3 runs 14 residues. Germline V gives CDR1 SGHRS, CDR2 YFSETQ. The CDR3 region has the DNA TGCGCCAGCAGCTTTGGGGGGCGAGAACATGGCTACACCTTC. It specifies CASSFGGREHGYTF. Variable domain in full (rest from reference TRBV5-1 and TRBJ1-2): KAGVTQTPRYLIKTRGQQVTLSCSPISGHRSVSWYQQTPGQGLQFLFEYFSETQRNKGNFPGRFSGRQFSNSRSEMNVSTLELGDSALYLCASSFGGREHGYTFGSGTRLTVV.

V usage is TRBV2 and J usage is TRBJ2-2, with TRBD2 matching 7 bases. With 6 bases clipped from V and 5 bases from J, the junction kept 9 bases outside the gene matches. Looked up from germline, CDR1 is SNHLY and CDR2 is FYNNEI. The CDR3 loop spans 15 amino acids. DNA of the CDR3: TGTGCCAGCAGGCCTACTAGCGATGGGACCGGGGAGCTGTTTTTT. Protein: CASRPTSDGTGELFF.

The chain has TRBV20-1 and TRBJ2-5, with TRBD2 identical over 7 bases. The CDR3 length is 15 residues. Trimming removed 6 bases from V and 0 bases from J; junction bases left unmatched: 10. CDR1 and CDR2 from the germline V gene are DFQATT and SNEGSKA (reference sequence). This CDR3 reads CSAPRAGSNQETQYF. CDR3 in DNA: TGCAGTGCGCCTCGAGCGGGAAGTAACCAAGAGACCCAGTACTTC.

The genes are TRBV7-2 and TRBJ1-1; D ambiguous. With 5 bases removed from V and 5 bases from J, the gap between germline ends came to 15 bases. The CDR3 runs 14 residues. Germline V gives CDR1 SGHTA, CDR2 FQGNSA. The CDR3 sequence is CASSPGQIGTEAFF. The CDR3 DNA sequence: TGTGCCAGCAGCCCGGGCCAAATCGGGACTGAAGCTTTCTTT. Using reference TRBV7-2 and TRBJ1-1 for the parts outside the CDR3, the full variable domain is GAGVSQSPSNKVTEKGKDVELRCDPISGHTALYWYRQSLGQGLEFLIYFQGNSAPDKSGLPSDRFSAERTGGSVSTLTIQRTQQEDSAVYLCASSPGQIGTEAFFGQGTRLTVV.

This clonotype has only a few counts. The chain recombines TRBV7-6 with TRBJ2-7; perhaps TRBD2 as D (6 bases). The germline V gene has CDR1 SGHVS and CDR2 FNYEAQ. The germline V and J ends were trimmed by 1 base and 3 bases, with 13 bases remaining between them. The CDR3 is 15 residues long. CDR3 DNA: TGTGCCAGCAGCTTAGAGGCTAGCGTAGACTACGAGCAGTACTTC. It codes for CASSLEASVDYEQYF.

The rearrangement uses TRBV4-1 and TRBJ1-1, with TRBD1 matching 7 bases. V dropped 0 bases and J dropped 6; count of bases not matched to a gene: 4. This CDR3 is built from 14 residues. Looked up from germline, CDR1 is MGHRA and CDR2 is YSYEKL. CDR3 in DNA: TGCGCCAGCAGCCAAGATGAGGGGGCCGCTGAAGCTTTCTTT. Protein product: CASSQDEGAAEAFF.

This clonotype was seen a few times. The rearrangement joins TRBV10-3 to TRBJ2-5; 11 bases agree with TRBD2. The CDR3 length is 15 residues. Trimming at V came to 5 bases and at J to 1 base, leaving 3 bases not matched to a gene. Germline assignment: CDR1 ENHRY and CDR2 SYGVKD. The CDR3 sequence: CAISNSGRAQETQYF. The CDR3 coding sequence is TGTGCCATCAGTAATAGCGGGAGGGCCCAAGAGACCCAGTACTTC.

This clonotype was counted between two and nine times. The V gene is TRBV27, the J gene TRBJ2-1, with 9 bases lining up with TRBD1. V lost 5 bases and J lost 4; bases outside the gene matches: 6. The CDR3 is made up of 15 amino acids. CDR1 and CDR2 from the germline V gene are MNHEY and SMNVEV (reference sequence). This chain's CDR3 is CASSGTGGDYNEQFF. The CDR3 nucleotides read TGTGCCAGCAGTGGCACAGGGGGCGATTACAATGAGCAGTTCTTC.

This clonotype turned up a few times. This chain uses TRBV29-1 with TRBJ2-3; D is unclear. The length of the CDR3 is 11 residues. V was pared by 3 bases and J by 5 bases, with 6 bases between. Germline loops: CDR1 SQVTM, CDR2 ANQGSEA. The CDR3 bases are TGCAGCGTTGAGTATGGAGATACGCAGTATTTT. It is translated as CSVEYGDTQYF.

The chain combines TRBV13 with TRBJ2-5; 7 bases align to TRBD1. Trimming cost V 5 bases and J 2 bases; bases outside gene matches: 5. The CDR3 is 14 residues long. Germline assignment: CDR1 PRHDT and CDR2 FYEKMQ (reference sequence). The CDR3 DNA sequence: TGTGCCAGCAGCCGGACAGGAGTTCAAGAGACCCAGTACTTC. This sequence encodes CASSRTGVQETQYF.